This T cell receptor beta chain comes out of a study of T cell responses to AZD1222 COVID-19 vaccine. Study-wide findings and caveats: The donors showed a predominance of white British ancestry and of females, with possible underestimation of clonal diversity. Spike-specific TCR breadth and depth both grew after two AZD1222 doses. Baseline serology detected seropositivity in only six AZD1222 recipients.

Profiled with immunoSEQ multiplex PCR; TCRdb holds only in-frame clones, not every one. The sample lists just under 150,000 clones, approximately 86% occurring once. Losses at the gene ends were 1 base for V and 3 bases for J; bases not matched to a gene: 6. The germline gives CDR1 LNHNV, CDR2 YYDKDF (reference sequence). CDR3 size: 15 residues. With respect to this clone: Its cognate antigen is unknown.

This specimen was peripheral blood, taken 28 days after the second AZD1222 dose. This chain connects TRBV15 to TRBJ2-7, with 7 bases matching TRBD1. The origin of this receptor is an adult who received the AZD1222 COVID-19 vaccine. This CDR3 reads CATSRVVTGIYEQYF. Here the CDR3 DNA reads TGTGCCACCAGCAGAGTTGTGACAGGGATCTACGAGCAGTACTTC.